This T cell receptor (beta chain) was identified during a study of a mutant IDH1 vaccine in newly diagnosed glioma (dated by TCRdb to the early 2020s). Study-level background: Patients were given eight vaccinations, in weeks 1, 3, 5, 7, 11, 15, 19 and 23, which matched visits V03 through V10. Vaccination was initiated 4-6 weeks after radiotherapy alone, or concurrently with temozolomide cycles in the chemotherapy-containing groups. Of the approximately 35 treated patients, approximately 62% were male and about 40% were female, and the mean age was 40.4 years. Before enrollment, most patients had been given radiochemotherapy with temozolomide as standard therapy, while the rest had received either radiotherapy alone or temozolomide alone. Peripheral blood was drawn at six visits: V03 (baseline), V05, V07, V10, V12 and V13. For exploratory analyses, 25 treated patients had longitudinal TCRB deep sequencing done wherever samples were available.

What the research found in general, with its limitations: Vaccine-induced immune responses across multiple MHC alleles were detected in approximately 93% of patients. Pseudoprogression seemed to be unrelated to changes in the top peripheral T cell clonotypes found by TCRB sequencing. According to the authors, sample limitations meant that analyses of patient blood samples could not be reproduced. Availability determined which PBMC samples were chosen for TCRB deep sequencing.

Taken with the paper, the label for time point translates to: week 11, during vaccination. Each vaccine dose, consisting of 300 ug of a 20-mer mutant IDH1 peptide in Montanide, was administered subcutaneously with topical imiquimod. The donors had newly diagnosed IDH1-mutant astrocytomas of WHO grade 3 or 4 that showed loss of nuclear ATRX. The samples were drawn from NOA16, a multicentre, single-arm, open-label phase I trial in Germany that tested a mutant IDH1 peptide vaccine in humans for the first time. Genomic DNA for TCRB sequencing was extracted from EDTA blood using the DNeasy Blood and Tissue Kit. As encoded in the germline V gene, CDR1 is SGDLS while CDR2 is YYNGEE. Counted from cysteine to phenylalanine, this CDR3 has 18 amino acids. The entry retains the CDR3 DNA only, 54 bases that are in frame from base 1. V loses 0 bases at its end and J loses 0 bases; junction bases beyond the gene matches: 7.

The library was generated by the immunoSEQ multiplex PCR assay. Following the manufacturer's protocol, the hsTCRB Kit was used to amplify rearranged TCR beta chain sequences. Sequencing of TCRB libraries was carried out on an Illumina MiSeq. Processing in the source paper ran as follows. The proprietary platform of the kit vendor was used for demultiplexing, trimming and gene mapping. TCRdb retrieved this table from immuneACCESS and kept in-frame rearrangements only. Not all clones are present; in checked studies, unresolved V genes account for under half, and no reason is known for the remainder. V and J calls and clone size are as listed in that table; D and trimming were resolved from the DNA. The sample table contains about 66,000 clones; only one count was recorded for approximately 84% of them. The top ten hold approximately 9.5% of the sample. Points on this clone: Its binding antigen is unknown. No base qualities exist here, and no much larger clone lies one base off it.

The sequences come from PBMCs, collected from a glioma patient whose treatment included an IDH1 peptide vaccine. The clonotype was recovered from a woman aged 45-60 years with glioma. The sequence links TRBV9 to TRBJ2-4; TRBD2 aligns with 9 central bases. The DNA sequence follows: TGTGCCAGCAGCGTAGGGATGACTAGCGGACTAGCCAAAAACATTCAGTACTTC. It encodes CASSVGMTSGLAKNIQYF.